These 11 T cell receptor beta chains came from one sample sequenced in a study of T cell changes during pregnancy in multiple sclerosis. Profiling relied on immunoSEQ multiplex PCR, and the TCRdb table lists in-frame clones only, not all of them. The table has roughly 110,000 clones, under 95% seen once. This sample comprised peripheral blood, obtained after pregnancy. The origin of the receptors is a female donor with multiple sclerosis, enrolled in a pregnancy study.

The chain combines TRBV19 with TRBJ1-1; TRBD1 agrees at 10 bases. V shed 10 bases, J shed 5 bases, and the junction held 7 bases outside the gene matches. Per germline, CDR1 LNHDA and CDR2 SQIVND (reference sequence). The CDR3 is 13 amino acids. In DNA, the CDR3 is TGTGCCACTGGGGGACAGGGGCGTACTGAAGCTTTCTTT. Protein product: CATGGQGRTEAFF.

V usage is TRBV2 and J usage is TRBJ2-5; 10 bases line up with TRBD2. CDR1 is SNHLY, CDR2 FYNNEI, per germline. Germline trimming cut 3 bases from V and 4 bases from J; bases unmatched to any gene: 11. The CDR3 has 17 residues. CDR3 in amino acids: CASSDQLAGQTVETQYF. The CDR3 DNA is TGTGCCAGCAGTGACCAACTAGCGGGGCAGACGGTAGAGACCCAGTACTTC.

The J gene is TRBJ1-4, the V gene TRBV4-2, with D perhaps matching TRBD1 (6 bases). This CDR3 is built from 15 residues. Germline CDR1 reads LGHNA; CDR2 reads YNFKEQ. V gave up 4 bases and J gave up 3 bases, with 12 bases separating them. The CDR3 loop reads CASSRGGASNEKLFF. In DNA form, the CDR3 reads TGTGCCAGCAGCCGGGGGGGGGCCTCTAATGAAAAACTGTTTTTT.

The CDR3 region has the DNA TGTGCCAGCAGTGACCTCCTAGCGGGGACCTACAATGAGCAGTTCTTC. This sequence encodes CASSDLLAGTYNEQFF. This rearrangement joins TRBV27 to TRBJ2-1, with 9 bases lining up with TRBD2. J gave up 2 bases and V 5 bases, and 7 bases lay outside the gene matches. CDR1 and CDR2 from the germline V gene are MNHEY and SMNVEV (reference sequence). CDR3 length: 16 amino acids.

The V call is TRBV5-1, the J call TRBJ1-1, with TRBD1 identical over 9 bases. This CDR3 has 15 amino acids. The V gene's germline CDR1 is SGHRS and CDR2 YFSETQ. V lost 4 bases, J lost 3 bases, and 7 bases stayed unmatched. The CDR3 region has the DNA TGCGCCAGCAGCCCTGGGACAGGGTTGTACACTGAAGCTTTCTTT. Translating it yields CASSPGTGLYTEAFF.

The rearrangement links TRBV7-3 to TRBJ2-2; 10 bases match TRBD1. V lost 4 bases, J lost 8 bases, and 10 bases stayed unmatched. CDR3 length equals 16 residues. Germline V gene sequence: CDR1 SGHTA, CDR2 FQGTGA. The CDR3 reads CASSWTGTGAQGELFF. CDR3 coding DNA: TGTGCCAGCAGCTGGACCGGGACAGGGGCCCAAGGGGAGCTGTTTTTT.

The gene calls are TRBV28 and TRBJ1-3; D is unclear. V lost 3 bases to trimming and J lost 4 bases, with 10 bases between them. Germline V gene sequence: CDR1 MDHEN, CDR2 SYDVKM. The CDR3 has 14 residues. CDR3 sequence reads: CASSLRSRGNTIYF. The CDR3 nucleotides read TGTGCCAGCAGTTTGAGGAGCCGCGGAAACACCATATATTTT.

This clone has just one count. This chain uses TRBV27 with TRBJ1-2, with 8 bases that match TRBD1. CDR1 is MNHEY, CDR2 SMNVEV, per germline (reference sequence). CDR3 size: 16 residues. V shed 3 bases, J shed 1 base, and the junction held 7 bases outside the gene matches. CDR3 sequence: CASSFFPGQGNYGYTF. The CDR3 DNA follows: TGTGCCAGCAGTTTTTTTCCCGGACAGGGTAACTATGGCTACACCTTC.

This clone was counted a few times. The chain joins TRBV4-2 to TRBJ1-6; no reliable D call. CDR3 length: 15 amino acids. CDR1 is LGHNA, CDR2 YNFKEQ, per germline. V was trimmed by 4 bases and J by 11 bases, leaving 18 bases between them. CDR3 coding DNA: TGTGCCAGCAGCCTCGGACGAACGGACGGGGCACCCCTCCACTTT. As protein: CASSLGRTDGAPLHF.

The chain joins TRBV9 to TRBJ2-7, with 13 bases that match TRBD2. The CDR3 is 16 amino acids. The V and J ends lost 4 bases and 2 bases, in that order; junction bases with no gene match: 6. CDR1 is SGDLS, CDR2 YYNGEE, per germline. The CDR3 DNA sequence: TGTGCCAGCAGCCCTCGACTAGCGGGGGGAACCTACGAGCAGTACTTC. Protein sequence: CASSPRLAGGTYEQYF. Full variable domain (missing parts from reference TRBV9 and TRBJ2-7): DSGVTQTPKHLITATGQRVTLRCSPRSGDLSVYWYQQSLDQGLQFLIQYYNGEERAKGNILERFSAQQFPDLHSELNLSSLELGDSALYFCASSPRLAGGTYEQYFGPGTRLTVT.

The V gene is TRBV4-2, the J gene TRBJ1-1; the D is unclear. Trimming cost V 4 bases and J 4 bases, with 13 bases left between them. This CDR3 contains 14 residues. CDR1 LGHNA and CDR2 YNFKEQ come from the germline V gene. The CDR3 protein is CASSPPRRSTEAFF. The CDR3 DNA is TGTGCCAGCAGCCCCCCACGCCGGAGCACTGAAGCTTTCTTT.